The clone carrying this T cell receptor beta chain was detected many times. Profiled with immunoSEQ multiplex PCR; TCRdb holds only in-frame clones, not every one. Among around 250,000 clones listed, about 81% were seen once. Participant reports of clinical history set cohort assignment. These data are taken from a study of blood T cell repertoires in COVID-19. The CDR3 totals 13 residues. With V trimmed by 6 bases and J by 10 bases, 6 bases remained unmatched. The sequence was obtained from a man aged 25 to 40 with acute COVID-19. Sequenced: PBMCs or T cells enriched from blood (not recorded which). The chain links TRBV12-3 or TRBV12-4 to TRBJ2-4, with 10 bases fitting TRBD1. The CDR3 spells CASSLTGGLIQYF. In DNA form, the CDR3 reads TGTGCCAGCAGCCTGACAGGGGGCCTTATTCAGTACTTC.